The 15 T cell receptor beta chains presented below share a single source sample, sequenced in a study of T cell responses to AZD1222 COVID-19 vaccine. Assay: immunoSEQ multiplex PCR; the TCRdb copy retains only in-frame clones and omits some. The sample shows more than 85,000 clones, approximately 90% of them seen only once. Material: peripheral blood, obtained on day 0 of AZD1222 vaccination. Source of these receptors: an adult in good health.

This chain uses TRBV28 with TRBJ1-3; 8 nucleotides align to TRBD1. This CDR3 region has 17 residues. Germline trimming cut 3 bases from V and 0 bases from J; bases unmatched to any gene: 7. CDR1 is MDHEN and CDR2 is SYDVKM in the germline V gene. CDR3 sequence: CASSFRQGSLSGNTIYF. CDR3 nucleotide sequence: TGTGCCAGCAGTTTCAGACAGGGGAGCCTCTCTGGAAACACCATATATTTT.

The chain combines TRBV29-1 with TRBJ1-2; perhaps TRBD1 as D (6 bases). The CDR3 loop spans 11 amino acids. Germline V gives CDR1 SQVTM, CDR2 ANQGSEA. V was trimmed by 7 bases and J by 4 bases, leaving 10 bases between them. The CDR3 spells CSAGVTYGYTF. CDR3 DNA sequence: TGCAGCGCAGGGGTTACCTATGGCTACACCTTC.

CDR3 residues: CASSYSAPDYGYTF. CDR3 DNA sequence: TGTGCCAGCAGTTACTCAGCTCCAGACTATGGCTACACCTTC. The chain recombines TRBV6-5 with TRBJ1-2; D remains unclear. This CDR3 comprises 14 residues. The germline V gene encodes CDR1 MNHEY and CDR2 SVGAGI. The ends were cut back, 0 bases at V and 3 bases at J, with 8 bases in the middle.

V usage is TRBV7-6 and J usage is TRBJ2-2, with 7 bases fitting TRBD2. The CDR3 runs 17 residues. The germline V gene encodes CDR1 SGHVS and CDR2 FNYEAQ. Trimming cost V 4 bases and J 7 bases; bases outside gene matches: 15. The CDR3 DNA reads TGTGCCAGCAGCTCCAACCCTAGCGGTCGTACGGTCGGGGAGCTGTTTTTT. Translated: CASSSNPSGRTVGELFF.

V and J are TRBV5-1 and TRBJ1-4, with a possible D match to TRBD1 (6 bases). The CDR3 loop spans 16 amino acids. CDR1 is SGHRS, CDR2 YFSETQ, per germline. The V end lost 4 bases, the J end lost 0 bases, and 13 bases lay between the germline ends. CDR3 protein: CASSRGTGATNEKLFF. In DNA, the CDR3 is TGCGCCAGCAGCAGGGGGACCGGCGCAACTAATGAAAAACTGTTTTTT.

The chain is built from TRBV27 and TRBJ2-3, with unresolved D. The CDR3 has 13 amino acids. Germline V gene sequence: CDR1 MNHEY, CDR2 SMNVEV (reference sequence). The V gene lost 5 bases and the J gene lost 8 bases, with 14 bases spanning the gap. CDR3 in DNA: TGTGCCAGCAGTCCCTACCGACTGGCTACGCAGTATTTT. As protein: CASSPYRLATQYF.

This sequence joins TRBV5-4 and TRBJ2-7, with a weak D call TRBD2 (7 bases). Germline lookup yields CDR1 SGHNT and CDR2 YYREEE (reference sequence). The CDR3 totals 15 residues. Trimming stripped 6 bases from V and 1 base from J, with 17 bases between. The CDR3 is CASTQGGGHSYEQYF. The CDR3, as DNA: TGTGCCAGCACCCAAGGGGGGGGGCATTCCTACGAGCAGTACTTC.

In nucleotides, the CDR3 is TGTGCCAGCAGTTTGAGAGGCGGTGAAGCTTTCTTT. It translates to CASSLRGGEAFF. The V gene is TRBV12-3 or TRBV12-4, the J gene TRBJ1-1, with no clear D. V lost 3 bases and J lost 7, with 9 bases in between. The CDR3 has 12 residues.

The chain links TRBV6-2 or TRBV6-3 to TRBJ1-2; D gene ambiguous. Germline CDR1 is MNHEY and CDR2 is SVGEGT. The V and J ends lost 6 bases and 7 bases respectively, with 12 bases between them. The CDR3 covers 12 residues. The CDR3 bases are TGTGCCAGCAGCCTGTCCCTCTTTGGCTACACCTTC. This codes for CASSLSLFGYTF.

The chain recombines TRBV27 with TRBJ2-3; 8 bases align to TRBD1. V shed 4 bases, J shed 2 bases, and the junction held 8 bases outside the gene matches. This CDR3 is built from 16 residues. In germline, CDR1 is MNHEY, CDR2 SMNVEV (reference sequence). The CDR3 DNA reads TGTGCCAGCAGTTCTCCCTACAGGGGGACCACAGATACGCAGTATTTT. Its translation: CASSSPYRGTTDTQYF.

The rearrangement uses TRBV24-1 and TRBJ1-5; 9 bases align to TRBD1. The CDR3 contains 15 residues. CDR1 is KGHDR, CDR2 SFDVKD, per germline. V lost 3 bases, J lost 1 base, and 0 bases stayed unmatched. The CDR3 DNA reads as TGTGCCACCAGTGATACAGGGGGCAGCAATCAGCCCCAGCATTTT. It specifies CATSDTGGSNQPQHF.

V is TRBV4-1 and J is TRBJ2-1; 8 positions match TRBD2. Unmatched junction bases numbered 8, after V lost 1 base and J lost 6 bases. Germline V gene sequence: CDR1 MGHRA, CDR2 YSYEKL. The CDR3 has 16 amino acids. CDR3 residues: CASSQVGTRRVNEQFF. CDR3 bases: TGCGCCAGCAGCCAAGTAGGGACTAGGAGGGTCAATGAGCAGTTCTTC.

The J gene is TRBJ1-1, the V gene TRBV7-9; the D is unclear. V lost 7 bases and J 0 bases, leaving 12 bases between the germline ends. This CDR3 is 14 amino acids long. The V gene's germline CDR1 is SEHNR and CDR2 FQNEAQ (reference sequence). The CDR3 spells CASTQDTVNTEAFF. CDR3 DNA sequence: TGTGCCAGCACCCAAGATACCGTGAACACTGAAGCTTTCTTT. The variable domain in full, completed from reference TRBV7-9 and TRBJ1-1, reads DTGVSQNPRHKITKRGQNVTFRCDPISEHNRLYWYRQTLGQGPEFLTYFQNEAQLEKSRLLSDRFSAERPKGSFSTLEIQRTEQGDSAMYLCASTQDTVNTEAFFGQGTRLTVV.

This sequence joins TRBV19 and TRBJ1-2, with 7 bases lining up with TRBD1. Germline V gene sequence: CDR1 LNHDA, CDR2 SQIVND (reference sequence). Trimming removed 9 bases from V and 2 bases from J; junction bases left unmatched: 3. This CDR3 has 12 residues. The DNA of the CDR3 is TGTGCCAGCCAACAGGGGAACTATGGCTACACCTTC. Amino acid sequence: CASQQGNYGYTF.

V gene TRBV10-3 combines with J gene TRBJ1-2, with D unresolved. Germline values: CDR1 ENHRY, CDR2 SYGVKD. The V and J ends lost 2 bases and 6 bases respectively, with 7 bases between them. The CDR3 has 12 amino acids. The CDR3 loop reads CAISEPRDGYTF. The CDR3 coding sequence is TGTGCCATCAGTGAGCCCCGTGATGGCTACACCTTC.